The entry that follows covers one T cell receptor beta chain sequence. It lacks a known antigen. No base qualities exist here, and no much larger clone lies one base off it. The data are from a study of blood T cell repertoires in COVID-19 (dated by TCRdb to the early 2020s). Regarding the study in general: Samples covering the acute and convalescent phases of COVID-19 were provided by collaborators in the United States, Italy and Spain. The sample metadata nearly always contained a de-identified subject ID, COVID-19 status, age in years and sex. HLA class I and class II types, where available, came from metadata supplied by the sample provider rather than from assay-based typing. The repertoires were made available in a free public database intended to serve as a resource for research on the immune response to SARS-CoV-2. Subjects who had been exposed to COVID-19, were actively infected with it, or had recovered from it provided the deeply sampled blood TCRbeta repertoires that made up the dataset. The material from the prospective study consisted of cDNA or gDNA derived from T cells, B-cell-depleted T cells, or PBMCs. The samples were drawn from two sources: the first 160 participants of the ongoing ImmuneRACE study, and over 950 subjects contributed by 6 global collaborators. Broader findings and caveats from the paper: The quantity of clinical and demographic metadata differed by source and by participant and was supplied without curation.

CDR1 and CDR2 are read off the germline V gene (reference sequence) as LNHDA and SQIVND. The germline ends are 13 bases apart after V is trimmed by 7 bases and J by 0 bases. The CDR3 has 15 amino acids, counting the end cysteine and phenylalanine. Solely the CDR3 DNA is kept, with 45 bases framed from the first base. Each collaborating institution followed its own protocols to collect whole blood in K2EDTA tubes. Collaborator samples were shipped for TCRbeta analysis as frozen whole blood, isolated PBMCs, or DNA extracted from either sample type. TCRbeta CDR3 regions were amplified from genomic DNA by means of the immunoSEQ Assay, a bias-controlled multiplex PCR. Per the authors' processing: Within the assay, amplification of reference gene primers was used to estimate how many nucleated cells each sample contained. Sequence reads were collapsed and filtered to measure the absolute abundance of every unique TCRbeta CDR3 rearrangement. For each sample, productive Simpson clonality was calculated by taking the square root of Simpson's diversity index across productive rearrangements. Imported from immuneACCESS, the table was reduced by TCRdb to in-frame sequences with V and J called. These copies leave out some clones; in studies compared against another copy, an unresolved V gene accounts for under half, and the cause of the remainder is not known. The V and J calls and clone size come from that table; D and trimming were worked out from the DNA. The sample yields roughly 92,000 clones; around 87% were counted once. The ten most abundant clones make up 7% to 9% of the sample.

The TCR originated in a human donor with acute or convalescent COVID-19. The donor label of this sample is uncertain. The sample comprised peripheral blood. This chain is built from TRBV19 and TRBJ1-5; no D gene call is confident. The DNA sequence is TGTGCCAGTACCCAGAGGTCTTTTAGCAATCAGCCCCAGCATTTT. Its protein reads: CASTQRSFSNQPQHF.